This entry describes one TCR beta chain. This entry belongs to a study of shared clonotypes between healthy human individuals. The protocol was immunoSEQ multiplex PCR, while the TCRdb copy is restricted to in-frame clones and leaves out a portion. The table records about a million clones, over 75% of them present only once. CDR3 length: 13 residues. V gave up 0 bases and J gave up 10 bases; unmatched junction bases: 3. From germline, CDR1 is SNHLY and CDR2 FYNNEI. This receptor was identified in a man younger than 30 in good health. The specimen sequenced was memory CD4+ T cells sorted from blood. Subset specified: CD45RA-negative fraction. The rearrangement links TRBV2 to TRBJ1-1, with 9 bases fitting TRBD1. CDR3 DNA: TGTGCCAGCAGTGAAGCAGGGACAGGGCTAGCTTTCTTT. It encodes CASSEAGTGLAFF. Based on the CDR3 plus reference TRBV2 and TRBJ1-1, the full variable domain is EPEVTQTPSHQVTQMGQEVILRCVPISNHLYFYWYRQILGQKVEFLVSFYNNEISEKSEIFDDQFSVERPDGSNFTLKIRSTKLEDSAMYFCASSEAGTGLAFFGQGTRLTVV.